This T cell receptor beta chain was found in a study of OX40 agonist ivuxolimab in advanced cancers. Germline lookup yields CDR1 ENHRY and CDR2 SYGVKD. This CDR3 region has 12 residues. Deletions cut 10 bases from V and 2 bases from J, with 12 bases between. Clones were sequenced by immunoSEQ multiplex PCR, and TCRdb holds only the in-frame ones, with some missing. There are about 75,000 clones in the sample; about 88% occur only once, and about 0.35% lies in the top ten. The specimen was CD4+ or CD8+ T cells sorted from blood, collected in a trial of the OX40 agonist ivuxolimab. This chain links TRBV10-3 with TRBJ2-7; weak D call: TRBD2 (5 bases). The sequence was collected from an adult with an advanced solid tumor such as melanoma, head and neck, liver or kidney cancer. The CDR3 sequence: CATSGLTYEQYF. The CDR3, as DNA: TGTGCCACTTCCGGACTTACCTACGAGCAGTACTTC.